This TCR beta chain derives from a study of OX40 agonist ivuxolimab in advanced cancers. For the wider study: Ivuxolimab, which targeted the costimulatory receptor OX40 (CD134), was an agonistic, fully human IgG2 monoclonal antibody. The point of sequencing TCRbeta in the periphery was to test whether ivuxolimab changed TCR sequence diversity and drove clonal T-cell expansion. A male proportion of roughly 80% and a mean age of approximately 60 years, ranging from roughly 23 to 90, were recorded for the dose-escalation cohort. Among the roughly 54 dose-escalation patients, about 20 had hepatocellular carcinoma, approximately 15 melanoma, 9 renal cell carcinoma and 9 head and neck cancer. Intravenous ivuxolimab was administered to patients every 2 weeks at six dose levels: 0.01, 0.1, 0.3, 1.5, 3 and 10 mg/kg. Patients were allowed to have had prior anti-PD-1, anti-PD-L1 or anti-CTLA-4 therapy, and around 37% of the dose-escalation patients had previously received checkpoint inhibitors. Three dose-escalation patients achieved partial responses, one with hepatocellular carcinoma and two with cutaneous melanoma. The monotherapy dose-escalation portion (N of about 50 patients) of the phase I ivuxolimab trial is reported in the paper.

This clone was seen a single time. The antigen it recognizes is unknown. The sample holds no much larger clone one base away, and base qualities are not on file. What the authors observed across the whole study: Antigen specificity was not determined for the clonally expanded peripheral T cells. In partial responders in the 0.1-3.0 mg/kg groups, normalized peripheral clonal expansion was found to be among the lowest, especially among CD8+ T cells. At doses of 0.1 to 3.0 mg/kg, clonal expansion of both CD4+ and CD8+ blood T cells was observed from baseline to week 6. Low levels of normalized T-cell clonal expansion were also seen in some patients who did not respond. After ivuxolimab, CD8+ T cells had more expanded clones than CD4+ T cells on average.

Genomic DNA was extracted from sorted cells for sequencing of the TCRbeta CDR3 region. TCRbeta CDR3 regions were sequenced using the immunoSEQ Assay. Entries here come from immuneACCESS through TCRdb and include only in-frame sequences with V and J called. Some clones fail to appear in such tables; in the studies checked, an unresolved V gene covers under half of the shortfall, and the cause of the remainder is unknown. Within this sample are 65,000 to 75,000 clones, with roughly nine tenths of them counted one time only. In total, the top ten clones hold 4% of the sample. The V end gives up 7 bases and the J end 4 bases, leaving 8 bases in the junction not matched to a gene. The CDR3 has 14 amino acids, counting the end cysteine and phenylalanine. The read is trimmed to its CDR3 DNA, 42 bases read in frame from base 1. CDR1 and CDR2 are drawn from the germline V gene: SGHTA, FQGNSA. Patients with a history of autoimmune disease or receiving systemic immunosuppression were excluded from the trial. Peripheral blood for TCR sequencing was drawn from every dose cohort at baseline, at cycle 4 day 1 and at cycle 7 day 1. The samples were taken from a phase I, first-in-human, multicenter, open-label dose-escalation trial of ivuxolimab. Adults with locally advanced or metastatic melanoma, renal cell, hepatocellular, or head and neck squamous cell carcinoma were enrolled in the trial. CD4+ and CD8+ T cells were sorted separately from peripheral blood before TCR sequencing.

Sample: CD4+ or CD8+ T cells sorted from blood, taken in a trial of the OX40 agonist ivuxolimab. The V gene is TRBV7-2 and the J gene is TRBJ2-3; TRBD2 fits 7 bases in the junction. This TCR was recovered from an adult with an advanced solid tumor such as melanoma, head and neck, liver or kidney cancer. The CDR3 protein: CASTPMGGPDTQYF. The sequenced DNA is TGTGCCAGCACCCCGATGGGAGGGCCAGATACGCAGTATTTT.